The source of this T cell receptor (beta chain) is a study of beta chain features in type 1 diabetes. Study outcomes and limitations: Shortening that was moderate but significant affected the TCRB CDR3s of Type 1 diabetes patients in all four CD4+ subsets.

The CDR3 covers 14 residues. Trimming took 8 bases from V and 1 from J; bases not matched to a gene: 10. Germline V gene data show CDR1 as SQVTM and CDR2 as ANQGSEA. The sample holds a few counts of this clone. Its antigen is unknown. The sample has other DNA sequences that encode this CDR3 too. The sequenced template was cDNA made from the entire isolated RNA. Profiled with immunoSEQ multiplex PCR; TCRdb holds only in-frame clones, not every one. The table records roughly 50,000 clones, under 50% of them present only once. This clonotype was obtained from a man aged 30-40 years with type 1 diabetes. The chain links TRBV29-1 to TRBJ2-7; 8 bases line up with TRBD2. Sequenced material: Tregs from blood. The CDR3 here is CSPPSAGESYEQYF. The DNA for the CDR3 is TGCAGCCCTCCTTCAGCGGGAGAGTCCTACGAGCAGTACTTC.